This T cell receptor (beta chain) emerged from a study of CD4 T cells in relation to SARS-CoV-2 and coronaviruses. The unexposed donors gave CD4+ T cells in about 2011-2019, prior to COVID-19. CD4+ T cells were isolated from the cells after 10 days of culture. Unexposed-donor CD4+ T cells were probed with SARS-CoV-2 S/N and four cold-coronavirus spikes, cells permitting. On this clone: What it binds is not known.

This CDR3 comprises 14 residues. Germline CDR1 and CDR2: ENHRY and SYGVKD. Trimming removed 0 bases at V and 3 bases at J, with 3 bases between. Method: immunoSEQ multiplex PCR; TCRdb's copy keeps in-frame clones and lacks some. The repertoire holds around 12,000 clones, with around 73% as singletons. The sequenced sample consisted of CD4+ T cells from PBMCs, cultured in vitro. The genes are TRBV10-3 and TRBJ2-6; D is undetermined. The sequence was obtained from a human donor in good health. The CDR3 DNA sequence: TGTGCCATCAGTGAGTCGAGTGGGGCCAACGTCCTGACTTTC. The encoded protein is CAISESSGANVLTF.